This T cell receptor (beta chain) was retrieved from a study of somatic mutations in cytotoxic T cells in rheumatoid arthritis. Using immunoSEQ multiplex PCR, the repertoire was profiled, and TCRdb retains in-frame clones only, with some absent. The sample carries over 10,000 clones, less than 85% recorded once. The ends were cut back, 6 bases at V and 8 bases at J, with 10 bases in the middle. The CDR3 is 12 amino acids. Looked up from germline, CDR1 is MNHEY and CDR2 is SMNVEV (reference sequence). This clonotype originated in a woman aged 40 to 50 in good health. The J gene is TRBJ2-2, the V gene TRBV27, with unresolved D. Sequencing was performed on CD8+ T cells sorted from blood. CDR3 DNA sequence: TGTGCCAGCAGGCGTCCCATGGGGGAGCTGTTTTTT. It is translated as CASRRPMGELFF.